Each of the 30 T cell receptor beta chains below was sequenced from the same sample in a study of blood T cell repertoires in COVID-19. Profiling relied on immunoSEQ multiplex PCR, and the TCRdb table lists in-frame clones only, not all of them. The profile covers 150,000 to 200,000 clones, with almost 80% appearing a single time and roughly 17% taken by the ten largest. The sequenced sample consisted of PBMCs or T cells enriched from blood (not recorded which). The receptors were sampled from a woman aged 50 to 60 who had recovered from COVID-19.

The J gene is TRBJ2-5, the V gene TRBV7-3, with TRBD1 matching 8 bases. From germline, CDR1 is SGHTA and CDR2 FQGTGA. There are 15 residues in the CDR3. Trimming removed 6 bases from V and 4 bases from J; junction bases left unmatched: 10. CDR3 sequence (DNA): TGTGCCAGCAGACCGACAGGGGCCCGCGGAGAGACCCAGTACTTC. Amino acid sequence: CASRPTGARGETQYF.

V gene TRBV3-1 (or the pseudogene TRBV3-2) combines with J gene TRBJ1-6; TRBD1 matches at 9 bases. Per the germline V gene, CDR1 is LGHDT and CDR2 is YNNKEL (reference sequence). CDR3 size: 16 residues. The J segment lost 6 bases and the V segment lost 1 base, leaving 4 bases of the junction unmatched. CDR3 DNA: TGTGCCAGCAGCCAAGCCGGGACAGGGCTTAATTCACCCCTCCACTTT. Its protein is CASSQAGTGLNSPLHF.

The chain carries TRBV12-3 or TRBV12-4 and TRBJ1-1; 7 positions agree with TRBD1. The CDR3 is 12 residues long. After removal of 4 bases from V and 9 bases from J, the junction contained 5 bases not matched to a gene. CDR3 sequence reads: CASSSRDRKAFF. CDR3 nucleotides: TGTGCCAGCAGTTCTCGGGACAGAAAAGCTTTCTTT.

V is TRBV29-1 and J is TRBJ2-7; 10 positions agree with TRBD1. CDR3 length equals 14 residues. Trimming at V came to 6 bases and at J to 6 bases, leaving 11 bases not matched to a gene. Germline V lookup: CDR1 SQVTM, CDR2 ANQGSEA. The CDR3 spells CSVPSPTGGGEQYF. As DNA, the CDR3 is TGCAGCGTCCCTAGTCCGACAGGGGGCGGCGAGCAGTACTTC.

This clone has more than one count but fewer than ten. V usage is TRBV18 and J usage is TRBJ1-5; a weak D match, TRBD1 (5 bases). Germline-derived CDR1 and CDR2 are KGHSH and LQKENI. V dropped 8 bases and J dropped 5 bases, with 16 bases sitting between them. The CDR3 spans 14 residues. DNA for the CDR3: TGTGCCAGCCGGGGGGACGTGACCCATCAGCCCCAGCATTTT. It is translated as CASRGDVTHQPQHF.

V gene TRBV2 combines with J gene TRBJ1-4, with D possibly matching TRBD1 (5 bases). V was cut by 1 base and J by 7 bases, with 7 bases left in between. The CDR3 length is 13 residues. Germline V gives CDR1 SNHLY, CDR2 FYNNEI. CDR3 nucleotides: TGTGCCAGCAGTGAAGGACAGATTGAAAAACTGTTTTTT. Protein sequence: CASSEGQIEKLFF.

CDR3: CASFKRQGRRATEAFF. CDR3 DNA sequence: TGTGCCAGTTTCAAGCGACAGGGGAGACGGGCCACTGAAGCTTTCTTT. The rearrangement uses TRBV19 and TRBJ1-1, with TRBD1 matching over 8 bases. This CDR3 has 16 amino acids. The germline gives CDR1 LNHDA, CDR2 SQIVND (reference sequence). The trim removed 8 bases at V and 4 bases at J, leaving 15 bases unmatched.

The chain's CDR3 is CAWSGWGAPYEQYF. The CDR3, as DNA: TGTGCCTGGAGTGGTTGGGGAGCGCCCTACGAGCAGTACTTC. The V gene is TRBV30, the J gene TRBJ2-7, with D maybe TRBD2 (5 bases). CDR1 is GTSNPN, CDR2 SVGIG, per germline (reference sequence). V gave up 1 base and J gave up 2 bases, with 12 bases separating them. The length of the CDR3 is 14 residues. The full variable domain, completed using reference TRBV30 and TRBJ2-7, is SQTIHQWPATLVQPVGSPLSLECTVEGTSNPNLYWYRQAAGRGLQLLFYSVGIGQISSEVPQNLSASRPQDRQFILSSKKLLLSDSGFYLCAWSGWGAPYEQYFGPGTRLTVT.

The chain joins TRBV27 to TRBJ2-7; possibly TRBD2 for D (6 bases). V lost 0 bases and J 0 bases, leaving 12 bases between the germline ends. The CDR3 runs to 16 residues. CDR1 is MNHEY and CDR2 is SMNVEV in the germline V gene (reference sequence). The CDR3 loop is CASSLSGSLLSYEQYF. CDR3 in DNA: TGTGCCAGCAGTTTATCCGGGAGCCTTCTCTCCTACGAGCAGTACTTC.

The chain joins TRBV5-1 to TRBJ2-1, with TRBD2 identical over 10 bases. The CDR3 runs to 16 residues. V lost 4 bases and J lost 7; bases outside the gene matches: 11. The germline V gene encodes CDR1 SGHRS and CDR2 YFSETQ. The CDR3 coding sequence is TGCGCCAGCAGCGTCCGAGCGGGAGGGCTGGATAATGAGCAGTTCTTC. It is translated as CASSVRAGGLDNEQFF.

The chain links TRBV10-1 to TRBJ1-6; 8 bases align to TRBD1. The CDR3 covers 14 residues. Germline lookup yields CDR1 WNHNN and CDR2 SYGVQD (reference sequence). Trimming at V came to 8 bases and at J to 10 bases, leaving 10 bases not matched to a gene. The CDR3 DNA reads as TGCGCCAGCGAAGACAGGGGTCCCCAATCACCCCTCCACTTT. This codes for CASEDRGPQSPLHF.

This sequence joins TRBV6-2 or TRBV6-3 and TRBJ2-7; tentatively, D is TRBD1 (5 bases). The germline CDR1 and CDR2 sequences are MNHEY and SVGEGT. The CDR3 loop spans 12 amino acids. The germline V and J ends were trimmed by 4 bases and 3 bases, with 7 bases remaining between them. In nucleotides, the CDR3 is TGTGCCAGCAGTTCCAGGGTCTACGAGCAGTACTTC. Its translation: CASSSRVYEQYF.

This chain joins TRBV4-3 and TRBJ2-5; unclear D gene. V was cut by 1 base and J by 0 bases, with 3 bases left in between. The V gene's germline CDR1 is LGHNA and CDR2 YSLEER. The CDR3 is made up of 13 amino acids. CDR3 amino acids: CASSQANQETQYF. CDR3 coding DNA: TGCGCCAGCAGCCAAGCCAACCAAGAGACCCAGTACTTC.

This clone was seen only once. The rearrangement uses TRBV5-5 and TRBJ2-7; D may be TRBD1 (5 bases). Germline V gene lookup returns CDR1 SGHKS and CDR2 YYEKEE (reference sequence). This CDR3 comprises 13 residues. The V end lost 0 bases, the J end lost 6 bases, and 10 bases lay between the germline ends. The CDR3, as DNA: TGTGCCAGCAGCTTGGAGGGGAATTCCGAGCAGTACTTC. As protein: CASSLEGNSEQYF. Combining the CDR3 with reference TRBV5-5 and TRBJ2-7 gives the whole variable domain DAGVTQSPTHLIKTRGQQVTLRCSPISGHKSVSWYQQVLGQGPQFIFQYYEKEERGRGNFPDRFSARQFPNYSSELNVNALLLGDSALYLCASSLEGNSEQYFGPGTRLTVT.

The J gene is TRBJ1-2, the V gene TRBV27, with TRBD1 matching 9 bases. This CDR3 region has 16 residues. Unmatched junction bases numbered 6, after V lost 4 bases and J lost 0 bases. Germline V gives CDR1 MNHEY, CDR2 SMNVEV (reference sequence). CDR3 coding DNA: TGTGCCAGCAGTTCCGGGACAGGGAGGACTAACTATGGCTACACCTTC. Translating gives CASSSGTGRTNYGYTF.

This chain joins TRBV18 and TRBJ1-4, with 7 bases matching TRBD1. This CDR3 region has 15 residues. Looked up from germline, CDR1 is KGHSH and CDR2 is LQKENI. Trimming took 4 bases from V and 8 from J; bases not matched to a gene: 10. Here the CDR3 reads CASSQGAPSVEKLFF. Written as DNA, the CDR3 is TGTGCCAGCTCACAGGGGGCTCCTTCGGTCGAAAAACTGTTTTTT.

Only a few counts were recorded for this clone. The sample contains more than one DNA sequence encoding this CDR3. V usage is TRBV6-2 or TRBV6-3 and J usage is TRBJ2-1, with 11 bases fitting TRBD2. The V and J ends lost 5 bases and 7 bases, in that order; junction bases with no gene match: 7. The CDR3 contains 15 residues. From germline, CDR1 is MNHEY and CDR2 SVGEGT. CDR3 amino acids: CASSHTSGRANEQFF. The CDR3 DNA is TGTGCCAGCAGTCATACTAGCGGGAGAGCAAATGAGCAGTTCTTC.

The V call is TRBV9, the J call TRBJ1-6; 11 positions agree with TRBD1. Per the germline V gene, CDR1 is SGDLS and CDR2 is YYNGEE. CDR3 length equals 15 residues. V trimming: 2 bases; J trimming: 9 bases; junction bases outside the gene matches: 4. The CDR3 DNA reads as TGTGCCAGCAGCGTTGAGGGACAGGGGGGTTCACCCCTCCACTTT. It encodes CASSVEGQGGSPLHF.

The chain is built from TRBV6-1 and TRBJ1-2; tentative D call: TRBD1 (5 bases). Germline V CDR1 and CDR2: MNHNS, SASEGT. The CDR3 totals 14 residues. The germline V and J ends were trimmed by 0 bases and 7 bases, with 12 bases remaining between them. DNA of the CDR3: TGTGCCAGCAGTGAAGCGCTTGTGGACATTGGCTACACCTTC. Encoded protein: CASSEALVDIGYTF.

The chain links TRBV27 to TRBJ2-7; 8 nucleotides line up with TRBD2. This CDR3 contains 14 residues. Germline V gene lookup returns CDR1 MNHEY and CDR2 SMNVEV (reference sequence). V was clipped by 6 bases and J by 6 bases; unmatched bases: 10. CDR3: CASRSQAGEPEQYF. The CDR3 DNA reads TGTGCCAGCAGATCCCAAGCGGGAGAACCCGAGCAGTACTTC.

Note on this clone: The same CDR3 can be traced to other DNA sequences in this sample. This chain links TRBV18 with TRBJ2-5; tentatively, D is TRBD2 (6 bases). Germline CDR1 is KGHSH and CDR2 is LQKENI. Trimming shortened V by 3 bases and J by 0 bases, and 8 bases separated the two germline ends. CDR3 size: 14 residues. The CDR3 coding sequence is TGTGCCAGCTCACCTTTAGCGGACCAAGAGACCCAGTACTTC. Translation: CASSPLADQETQYF.

The genes are TRBV12-5 and TRBJ1-1, with D unresolved. CDR3 length: 16 residues. The V gene's germline CDR1 is LGHNT and CDR2 FRNRAP. The V gene lost 3 bases and the J gene lost 3 bases, with 17 bases spanning the gap. CDR3 in DNA: TGTGCTAGTGGTTTCGCCGAGCGGGGTAGGGACACTGAAGCTTTCTTT. Protein product: CASGFAERGRDTEAFF. The full variable domain, its missing parts supplied by reference TRBV12-5 and TRBJ1-1, is DARVTQTPRHKVTEMGQEVTMRCQPILGHNTVFWYRQTMMQGLELLAYFRNRAPLDDSGMPKDRFSAEMPDATLATLKIQPSEPRDSAVYFCASGFAERGRDTEAFFGQGTRLTVV.

The V and J genes are TRBV7-8 and TRBJ1-1; no clear D. CDR3 size: 15 residues. V was trimmed by 5 bases and J by 2 bases, leaving 15 bases between them. Germline CDR1 reads SGHVS; CDR2 reads FQNEAQ. CDR3 sequence reads: CASSLLMVGNTEAFF. The CDR3 DNA is TGTGCCAGCAGCCTTTTGATGGTTGGCAACACTGAAGCTTTCTTT.

The rearrangement uses TRBV3-1 (or the pseudogene TRBV3-2) and TRBJ1-5; D is uncertain. V lost 4 bases, J lost 3 bases, and 7 bases lay in between. The CDR3 has 13 amino acids. Germline V gives CDR1 LGHDT, CDR2 YNNKEL (reference sequence). CDR3 residues: CASSPQFNQPQHF. The CDR3 DNA follows: TGTGCCAGCAGCCCACAGTTCAATCAGCCCCAGCATTTT.

The chain has TRBV21-1 and TRBJ1-1; the D call of TRBD1 is as the table states it, not checked on the DNA. TRBV21-1 is reported as a pseudogene. The CDR3 length is 15 residues. DNA for the CDR3: TGTGCCAGCAGCAGTCACAGGGGAATGAACACTGAAGCTTTCTTT. Translation: CASSSHRGMNTEAFF.

This chain joins TRBV2 and TRBJ2-1, with 7 bases matching TRBD2. The CDR3 is made up of 18 amino acids. Germline assignment: CDR1 SNHLY and CDR2 FYNNEI. The V and J ends lost 4 bases and 4 bases, in that order; junction bases with no gene match: 16. CDR3 coding DNA: TGTGCCAGCAGTGTGGCTAGCGAGGGAGGGCCTAGGTACAATGAGCAGTTCTTC. It yields the protein CASSVASEGGPRYNEQFF.

This chain uses TRBV30 with TRBJ1-6; D is uncertain. The CDR3 spans 14 residues. Germline V gene sequence: CDR1 GTSNPN, CDR2 SVGIG (reference sequence). Trimming pared 3 bases from V and 11 bases from J, leaving 17 bases between. CDR3 region: CAWSADYTRPPLHF. The CDR3 DNA is TGTGCCTGGAGCGCTGACTATACCCGGCCACCCCTCCACTTT.

This chain uses TRBV3-1 (or the pseudogene TRBV3-2) with TRBJ1-5; no firm D call. Deletions cut 1 base from V and 9 bases from J, with 7 bases between. The CDR3 runs 12 residues. CDR1 LGHDT and CDR2 YNNKEL come from the germline V gene (reference sequence). The CDR3 DNA is TGTGCCAGCAGCCAAGGAGAGGGGCCCCAGCATTTT. This gives the protein CASSQGEGPQHF.

The chain is built from TRBV7-2 and TRBJ2-5; 8 bases agree with TRBD1. Germline V gives CDR1 SGHTA, CDR2 FQGNSA. This CDR3 region has 15 residues. Germline trimming cut 5 bases from V and 4 bases from J; bases unmatched to any gene: 9. The CDR3 loop is CASSIQGAGGETQYF. The CDR3, as DNA: TGTGCCAGCAGCATCCAGGGGGCAGGGGGAGAGACCCAGTACTTC. Combining the CDR3 with reference TRBV7-2 and TRBJ2-5 gives the whole variable domain GAGVSQSPSNKVTEKGKDVELRCDPISGHTALYWYRQSLGQGLEFLIYFQGNSAPDKSGLPSDRFSAERTGGSVSTLTIQRTQQEDSAVYLCASSIQGAGGETQYFGPGTRLLVL.

This clone was counted a few times. This chain links TRBV5-1 with TRBJ1-1; D unresolved. V dropped 4 bases and J dropped 0 bases, with 10 bases sitting between them. The germline gives CDR1 SGHRS, CDR2 YFSETQ. The CDR3 extends over 14 amino acids. The CDR3 protein is CASSPESLNTEAFF. CDR3 bases: TGCGCCAGCAGCCCGGAGTCACTGAACACTGAAGCTTTCTTT.